The clone carrying this T cell receptor beta chain has only a few counts. This record comes from a study of tumor-infiltrating lymphocytes in oesophageal squamous cell carcinoma. J was trimmed by 0 bases and V by 3 bases; bases with no gene match: 5. Germline V gene lookup returns CDR1 KGHSH and CDR2 LQKENI. This CDR3 has 16 amino acids. MiXCR was run by TCRdb on the PCR reads, yielding one entry per CDR3 protein. The repertoire holds more than 9,500 distinct CDR3 sequences, with approximately 45% as singletons. Sequencing was carried out using normal esophageal tissue next to the tumor. The origin of this receptor is a male donor with esophageal squamous cell carcinoma. The rearrangement joins TRBV18 to TRBJ1-3; 7 bases line up with TRBD1. The CDR3 spells CASSPFGTVSGNTIYF. CDR3 DNA: TGTGCCAGCTCACCCTTCGGGACAGTCTCTGGAAACACCATATATTTT.